This paragraph covers one T cell receptor (beta chain) sequence. The record originates from a study of OX40 agonist ivuxolimab in advanced cancers. Germline-derived CDR1 and CDR2 are WNHNN and SYGVQD (reference sequence). Trimming pared 4 bases from V and 4 bases from J, leaving 7 bases between. This CDR3 comprises 12 residues. Assay used: immunoSEQ multiplex PCR; TCRdb lists only in-frame clones, some missing. The table shows about 20,000 clones, with roughly 90% occurring only once. This receptor was taken from an adult with an advanced solid tumor such as melanoma, head and neck, liver or kidney cancer. The chain couples TRBV10-1 to TRBJ1-1; a possible D gene is TRBD1 (6 bases). The material was CD4+ or CD8+ T cells sorted from blood, obtained in a trial of the OX40 agonist ivuxolimab. The CDR3, as DNA: TGCGCCAGCAGTGCGACAGGCACTGAAGCTTTCTTT. It codes for CASSATGTEAFF.